This T cell receptor (beta chain) is from a study of shared T cell receptors in the human thymus. Worth noting for this clone: The same CDR3 is also encoded by other DNA sequences in this sample.

Per the germline V gene, CDR1 is LGHNA and CDR2 is YSLEER. CDR3 size: 18 residues. V dropped 3 bases and J dropped 2; count of bases not matched to a gene: 4. Assay: immunoSEQ multiplex PCR; the TCRdb copy retains only in-frame clones and omits some. The top ten clones hold roughly 0.01% of a sample with more than 550,000 clones, 70% to 90% of them seen once. These data were likewise used in another study, on human thymus T cells. That report adds: Resections from corrective heart surgery supplied the thymus tissue.

The chain uses TRBV4-3 and TRBJ2-2; 15 nucleotides match TRBD2. The sample consisted of thymocytes. The TCR sequence derives from a girl in the first two years of life with a congenital heart defect. The CDR3 spells CASSHGTSGGLNTGELFF. CDR3 nucleotides: TGCGCCAGCAGCCATGGGACTAGCGGGGGGCTAAACACCGGGGAGCTGTTTTTT.